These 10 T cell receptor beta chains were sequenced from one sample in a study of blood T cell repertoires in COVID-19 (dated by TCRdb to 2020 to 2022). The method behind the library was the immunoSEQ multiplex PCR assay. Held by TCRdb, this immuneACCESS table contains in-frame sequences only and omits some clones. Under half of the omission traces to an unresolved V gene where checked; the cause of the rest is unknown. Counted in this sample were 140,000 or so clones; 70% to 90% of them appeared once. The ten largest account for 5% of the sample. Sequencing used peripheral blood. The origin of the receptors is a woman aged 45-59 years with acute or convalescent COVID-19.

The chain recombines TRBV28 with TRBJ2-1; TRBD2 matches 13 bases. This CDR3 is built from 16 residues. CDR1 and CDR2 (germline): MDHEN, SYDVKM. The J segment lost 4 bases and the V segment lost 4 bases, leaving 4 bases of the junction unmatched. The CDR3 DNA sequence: TGTGCCAGCAGTTCCTCGACTAGCGGGGGGTACAATGAGCAGTTCTTC. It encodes CASSSSTSGGYNEQFF.

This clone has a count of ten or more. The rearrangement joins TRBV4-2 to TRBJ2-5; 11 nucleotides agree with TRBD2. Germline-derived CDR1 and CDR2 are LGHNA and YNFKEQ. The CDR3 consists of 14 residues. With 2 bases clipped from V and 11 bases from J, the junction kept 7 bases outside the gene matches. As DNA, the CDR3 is TGTGCCAGCAGCCAAACCGGGACTAGCGGTAGACAGTACTTC. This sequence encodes CASSQTGTSGRQYF.

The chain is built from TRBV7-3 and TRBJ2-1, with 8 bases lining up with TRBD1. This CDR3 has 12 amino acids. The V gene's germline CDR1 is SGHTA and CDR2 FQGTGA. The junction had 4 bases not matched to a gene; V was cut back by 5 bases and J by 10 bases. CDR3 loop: CASSPGQAEQFF. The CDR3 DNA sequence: TGTGCCAGCAGCCCGGGACAGGCCGAGCAGTTCTTC.

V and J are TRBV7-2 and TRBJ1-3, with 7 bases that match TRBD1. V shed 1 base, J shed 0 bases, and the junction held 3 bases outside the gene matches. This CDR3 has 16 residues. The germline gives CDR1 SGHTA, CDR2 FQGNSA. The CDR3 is CASSLGGTDSGNTIYF. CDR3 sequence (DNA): TGTGCCAGCAGCTTAGGGGGGACAGACTCTGGAAACACCATATATTTT.

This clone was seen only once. For the CDR3, the DNA is TGTGCCAGCAGCTGGGGGACAGGGGCCAACACTGAAGCTTTCTTT. Translation: CASSWGTGANTEAFF. The gene calls are TRBV7-9 and TRBJ1-1, with 10 bases aligning to TRBD1. The CDR3 totals 15 residues. The germline CDR1 and CDR2 sequences are SEHNR and FQNEAQ (reference sequence). The V and J ends lost 4 bases and 2 bases, in that order; junction bases with no gene match: 4.

The CDR3 is CASSEVLDGNNEQFF. The CDR3 DNA is TGTGCCAGCAGTGAAGTGCTGGACGGGAACAATGAGCAGTTCTTC. The chain has TRBV6-1 and TRBJ2-1, with D possibly TRBD2 on 5 matching bases. The CDR3 has 15 amino acids. Trimming stripped 1 base from V and 5 bases from J, with 12 bases between. CDR1 is MNHNS, CDR2 SASEGT, per germline.

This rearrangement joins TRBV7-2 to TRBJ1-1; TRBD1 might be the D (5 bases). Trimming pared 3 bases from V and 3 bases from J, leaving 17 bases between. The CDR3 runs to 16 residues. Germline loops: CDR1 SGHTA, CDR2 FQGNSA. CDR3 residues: CASSFIRDFADTEAFF. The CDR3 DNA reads TGTGCCAGCAGCTTTATTCGGGACTTTGCGGACACTGAAGCTTTCTTT. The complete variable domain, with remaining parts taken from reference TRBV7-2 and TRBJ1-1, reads GAGVSQSPSNKVTEKGKDVELRCDPISGHTALYWYRQSLGQGLEFLIYFQGNSAPDKSGLPSDRFSAERTGGSVSTLTIQRTQQEDSAVYLCASSFIRDFADTEAFFGQGTRLTVV.

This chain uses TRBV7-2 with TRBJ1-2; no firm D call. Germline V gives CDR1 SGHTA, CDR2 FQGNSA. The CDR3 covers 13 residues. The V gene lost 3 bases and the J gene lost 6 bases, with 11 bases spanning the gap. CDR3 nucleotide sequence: TGTGCCAGCAGCTTGGTACCACGGGATGGCTACACCTTC. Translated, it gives CASSLVPRDGYTF.

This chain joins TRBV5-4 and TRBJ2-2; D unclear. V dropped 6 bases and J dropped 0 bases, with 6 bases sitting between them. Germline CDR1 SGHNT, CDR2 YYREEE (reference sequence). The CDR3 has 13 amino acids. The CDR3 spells CASMAPNTGELFF. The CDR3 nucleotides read TGTGCCAGCATGGCTCCGAACACCGGGGAGCTGTTTTTT.

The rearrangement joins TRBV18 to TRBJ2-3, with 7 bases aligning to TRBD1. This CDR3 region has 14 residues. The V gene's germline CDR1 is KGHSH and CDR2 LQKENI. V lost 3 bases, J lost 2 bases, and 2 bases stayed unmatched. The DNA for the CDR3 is TGTGCCAGCTCACCGGGACAGAACACAGATACGCAGTATTTT. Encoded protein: CASSPGQNTDTQYF.